This record looks at one TCR beta chain sequence and its context. The source of the sample is a study of blood T cell repertoires in COVID-19. About the study: Samples came from the United States, Italy and Spain, spanning acute and convalescent COVID-19.

Participants were aged about 18 to 89 years from around 24 US areas. Clinical histories supplied by participants themselves formed the basis of cohort assignment. Data came from immunoSEQ multiplex PCR; TCRdb stores just in-frame clones and leaves some out. This sample carries some 250,000 clones, roughly nine tenths of them seen once, and the ten largest clones take 0.95% to 1.5%. The CDR3 consists of 14 residues. The V segment lost 5 bases and the J segment 4 bases; nucleotides outside the gene matches: 6. Per germline, CDR1 SGHTA and CDR2 FQGNSA. The origin of this receptor is a human donor in a cohort exposed to, infected with or recovered from COVID-19 (not recorded which). The donor label of this sample is uncertain. Sequenced material: PBMCs or T cells enriched from blood (not recorded which). The chain has TRBV7-2 and TRBJ2-7, with 9 nucleotides matching TRBD2. The CDR3 DNA follows: TGTGCCAGCAGCCGCGGACTAGCGACTTACGAGCAGTACTTC. This gives the protein CASSRGLATYEQYF.